The TCR beta chain described here comes from a study of cytomegalovirus exposure and HLA in healthy donors. Primers included in the PCR were 60 Vbeta and 13 Jbeta primers. The method was immunoSEQ multiplex PCR; TCRdb's version includes in-frame clones alone and lacks a portion of them. The repertoire has roughly 150,000 clones, 80% to 90% of them found once; the top ten carry over 2%. Germline assignment: CDR1 SGHTA and CDR2 FQGTGA. The CDR3 spans 15 residues. The V end lost 5 bases, the J end lost 0 bases, and 12 bases lay between the germline ends. Sequencing was performed on PBMCs. The sequence derives from a man aged 30 to 39 in good health and CMV-seropositive. This sequence joins TRBV7-3 and TRBJ2-3; tentatively, D is TRBD1 (5 bases). The CDR3: CASSTQGVSTDTQYF. In nucleotides, the CDR3 is TGTGCCAGCAGCACCCAAGGGGTTAGCACAGATACGCAGTATTTT.